The clone carrying this TCR beta chain occurred many times. Its target is not known. One entry per CDR3 protein, called by TCRdb with MiXCR from the reads. The table includes 650,000 to 900,000 distinct CDR3 sequences, about 29% detected once. CDR1 is SGHTA and CDR2 is FQGTGA in the germline V gene. The V gene lost 0 bases and the J gene lost 5 bases, with 3 bases spanning the gap. The CDR3 has 12 amino acids. The data belong to a study of T cell repertoires in cytomegalovirus infection. Study overall: Both recently identified HLA-C-restricted and well-studied HLA-B-restricted CMV epitopes were used in the study.

Broader study findings: Ex vivo responses were dominated by HLA-C-restricted CMV-specific TCR beta clonotypes.

The rearrangement links TRBV7-3 to TRBJ2-3; unclear D gene. The sample was cultured CD8+ T cells from PBMCs, taken from culture after CMV antigen stimulation. This sequence was found in a human donor in good health (CMV status not recorded). Some clones in this sample may be carry-over from other donors' samples. CDR3 protein: CASSLTGDTQYF. The CDR3 DNA reads TGTGCCAGCAGCTTAACAGGAGATACGCAGTATTTT.